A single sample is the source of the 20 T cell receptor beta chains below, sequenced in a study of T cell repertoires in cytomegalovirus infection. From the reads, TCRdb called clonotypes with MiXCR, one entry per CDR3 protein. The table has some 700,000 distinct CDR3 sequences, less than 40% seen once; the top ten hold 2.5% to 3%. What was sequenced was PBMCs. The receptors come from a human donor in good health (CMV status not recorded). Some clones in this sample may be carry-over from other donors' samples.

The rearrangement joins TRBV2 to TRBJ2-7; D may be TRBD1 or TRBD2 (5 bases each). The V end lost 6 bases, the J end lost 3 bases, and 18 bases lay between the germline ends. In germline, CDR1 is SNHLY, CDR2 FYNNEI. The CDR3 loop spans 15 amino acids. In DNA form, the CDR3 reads TGTGCCAGCAGAGACGGGACGGCTCATCTCTACGAGCAGTACTTC. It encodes CASRDGTAHLYEQYF.

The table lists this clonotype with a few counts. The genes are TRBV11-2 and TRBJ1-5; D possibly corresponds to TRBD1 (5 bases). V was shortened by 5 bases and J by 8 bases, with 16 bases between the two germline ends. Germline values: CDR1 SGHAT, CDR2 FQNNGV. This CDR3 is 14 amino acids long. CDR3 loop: CASSQGDRSEPQHF. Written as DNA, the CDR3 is TGTGCCAGCAGCCAGGGTGATAGGTCTGAGCCCCAGCATTTT.

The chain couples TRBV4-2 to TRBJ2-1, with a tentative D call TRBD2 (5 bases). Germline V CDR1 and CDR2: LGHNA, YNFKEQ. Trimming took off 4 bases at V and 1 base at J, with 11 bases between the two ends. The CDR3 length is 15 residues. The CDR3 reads CASSLPGNSYNEQFF. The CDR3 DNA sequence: TGTGCCAGCAGCCTACCGGGAAATTCCTACAATGAGCAGTTCTTC.

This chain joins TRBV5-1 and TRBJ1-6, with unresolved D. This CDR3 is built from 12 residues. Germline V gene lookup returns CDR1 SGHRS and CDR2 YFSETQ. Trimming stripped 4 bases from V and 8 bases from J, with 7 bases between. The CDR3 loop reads CASSQNDSPLHF. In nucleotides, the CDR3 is TGCGCCAGCAGCCAAAACGATTCACCCCTCCACTTT.

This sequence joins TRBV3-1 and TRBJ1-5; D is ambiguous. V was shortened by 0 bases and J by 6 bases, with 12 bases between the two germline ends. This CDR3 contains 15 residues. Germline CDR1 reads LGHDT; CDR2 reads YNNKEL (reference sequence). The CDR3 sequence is CASSQEPGSFQPQHF. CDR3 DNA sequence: TGTGCCAGCAGCCAAGAACCGGGTAGCTTTCAGCCCCAGCATTTT.

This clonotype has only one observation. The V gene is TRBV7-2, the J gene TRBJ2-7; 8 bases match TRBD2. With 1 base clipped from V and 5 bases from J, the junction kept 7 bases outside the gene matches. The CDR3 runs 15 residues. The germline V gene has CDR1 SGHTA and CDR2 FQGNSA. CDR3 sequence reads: CASSLVTSAGHEQYF. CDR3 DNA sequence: TGTGCCAGCAGCTTAGTGACTAGCGCCGGCCACGAGCAGTACTTC.

This CDR3 reads CASSDLGGAIQETQYF. CDR3 sequence (DNA): TGTGCCAGCAGTGATTTGGGGGGCGCCATCCAAGAGACCCAGTACTTC. This chain uses TRBV2 with TRBJ2-5, with D tentatively TRBD1 or TRBD2 (6 bases each). This CDR3 spans 16 amino acids. Germline loops: CDR1 SNHLY, CDR2 FYNNEI. Trimming pared 3 bases from V and 1 base from J, leaving 15 bases between.

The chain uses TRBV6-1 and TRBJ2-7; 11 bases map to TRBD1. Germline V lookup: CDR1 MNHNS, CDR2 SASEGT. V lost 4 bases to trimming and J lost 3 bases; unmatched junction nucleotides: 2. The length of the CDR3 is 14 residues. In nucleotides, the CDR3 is TGTGCCAGCAGTGGAGGGACAGGGGGCTACGAGCAGTACTTC. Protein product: CASSGGTGGYEQYF.

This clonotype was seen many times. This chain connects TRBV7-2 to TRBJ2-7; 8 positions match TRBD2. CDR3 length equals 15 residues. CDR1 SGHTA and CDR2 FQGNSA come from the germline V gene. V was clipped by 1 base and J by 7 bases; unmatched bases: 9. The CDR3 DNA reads TGTGCCAGCAGCTTAGTTCCGGGAGGGCCGTCTGAGCAGTACTTC. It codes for CASSLVPGGPSEQYF.

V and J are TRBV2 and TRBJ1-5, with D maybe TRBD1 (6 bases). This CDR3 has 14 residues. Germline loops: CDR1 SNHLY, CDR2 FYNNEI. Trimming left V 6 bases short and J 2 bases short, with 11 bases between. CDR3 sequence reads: CASRDRTGNQPQHF. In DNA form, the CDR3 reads TGTGCCAGCAGGGACAGAACCGGCAATCAGCCCCAGCATTTT.

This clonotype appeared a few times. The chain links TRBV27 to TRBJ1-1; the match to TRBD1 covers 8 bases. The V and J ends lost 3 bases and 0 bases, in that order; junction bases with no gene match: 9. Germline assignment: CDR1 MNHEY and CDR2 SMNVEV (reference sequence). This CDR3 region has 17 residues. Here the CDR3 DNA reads TGTGCCAGCAGTTTCTCCGGACAGGGAGTAATGAACACTGAAGCTTTCTTT. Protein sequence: CASSFSGQGVMNTEAFF.

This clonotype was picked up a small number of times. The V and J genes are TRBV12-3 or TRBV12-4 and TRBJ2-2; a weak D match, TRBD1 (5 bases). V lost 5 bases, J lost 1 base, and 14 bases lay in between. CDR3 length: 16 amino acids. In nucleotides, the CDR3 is TGTGCCAGCAGTCCGCTCCGGACACGGAACACCGGGGAGCTGTTTTTT. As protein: CASSPLRTRNTGELFF.

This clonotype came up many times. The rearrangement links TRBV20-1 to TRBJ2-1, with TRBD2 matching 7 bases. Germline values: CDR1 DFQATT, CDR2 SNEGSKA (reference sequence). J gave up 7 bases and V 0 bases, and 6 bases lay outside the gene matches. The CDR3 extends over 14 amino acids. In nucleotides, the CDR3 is TGCAGTGCTAGAGATCGATGGGAGGGTAATGAGCAGTTCTTC. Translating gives CSARDRWEGNEQFF.

This chain's CDR3 is CATQGAGTEAFF. The CDR3 DNA reads as TGCGCCACCCAGGGGGCTGGGACTGAAGCTTTCTTT. This chain links TRBV5-1 with TRBJ1-1; TRBD1 agrees at 8 bases. J was trimmed by 5 bases and V by 9 bases; bases with no gene match: 6. From germline, CDR1 is SGHRS and CDR2 YFSETQ. The CDR3 is 12 residues long.

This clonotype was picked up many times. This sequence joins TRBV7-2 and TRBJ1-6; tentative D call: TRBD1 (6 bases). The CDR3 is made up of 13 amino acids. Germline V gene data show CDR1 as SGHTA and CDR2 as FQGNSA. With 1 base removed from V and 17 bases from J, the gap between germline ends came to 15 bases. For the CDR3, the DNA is TGTGCCAGCAGCTTAGAAGGGGGAAGGAAGGTCCACTTT. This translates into CASSLEGGRKVHF.

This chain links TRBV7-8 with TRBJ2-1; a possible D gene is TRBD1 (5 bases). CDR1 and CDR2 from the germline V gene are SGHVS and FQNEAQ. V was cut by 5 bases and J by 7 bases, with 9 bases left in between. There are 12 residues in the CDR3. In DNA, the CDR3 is TGTGCCAGCAGCCAGCGACAGAATGAGCAGTTCTTC. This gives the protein CASSQRQNEQFF.

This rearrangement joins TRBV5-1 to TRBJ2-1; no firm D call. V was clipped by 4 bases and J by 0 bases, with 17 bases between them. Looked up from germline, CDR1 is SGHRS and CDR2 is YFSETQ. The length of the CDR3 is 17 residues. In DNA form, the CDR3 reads TGCGCCAGCAGCATAAGTCGGACGGCAAGCTCCTACAATGAGCAGTTCTTC. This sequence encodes CASSISRTASSYNEQFF.

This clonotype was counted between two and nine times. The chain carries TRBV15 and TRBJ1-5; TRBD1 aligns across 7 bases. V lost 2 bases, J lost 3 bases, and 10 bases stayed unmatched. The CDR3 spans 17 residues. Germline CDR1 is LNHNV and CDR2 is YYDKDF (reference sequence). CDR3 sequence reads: CATSRLTQGFANQPQHF. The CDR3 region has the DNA TGTGCCACCAGCAGACTTACACAGGGGTTCGCCAATCAGCCCCAGCATTTT.

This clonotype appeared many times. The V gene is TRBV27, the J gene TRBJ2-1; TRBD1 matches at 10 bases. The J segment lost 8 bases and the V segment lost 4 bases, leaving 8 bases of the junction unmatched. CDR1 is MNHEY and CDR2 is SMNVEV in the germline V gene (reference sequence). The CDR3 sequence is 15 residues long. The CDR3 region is CASSSPGQGHHEQFF. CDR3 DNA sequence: TGTGCCAGCAGTTCTCCGGGACAGGGGCACCATGAGCAGTTCTTC.

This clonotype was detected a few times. The CDR3 loop reads CASSLTGSAAKNIQYF. CDR3 DNA: TGTGCCAGCAGTTTGACAGGGTCCGCGGCCAAAAACATTCAGTACTTC. The V call is TRBV28, the J call TRBJ2-4; TRBD1 aligns across 7 bases. The CDR3 sequence is 16 residues long. CDR1 and CDR2 from the germline V gene are MDHEN and SYDVKM. J gave up 1 base and V 3 bases, and 6 bases lay outside the gene matches.